The rows below give T cell receptor beta chains drawn from one sample of a study of blood T cell repertoires in COVID-19. Profiled with immunoSEQ multiplex PCR; TCRdb holds only in-frame clones, not every one. The sample records 250,000 or so clones, about 87% being singletons. Sequencing was performed on PBMCs or T cells enriched from blood (not recorded which). The receptors originated from a woman aged 40-49 years with acute COVID-19. Both conserved end residues are part of each CDR3. A D gene is named only where the DNA matches it firmly. The size field is filled for only some rows; it gives once, few, many or a size class.

CDR3nt,CDR3aa,d_gene,abundance,v_gene,j_gene
TGTGCCAGCAGTTTTGACAGGGGGCTAGTCGGGGAGCTGTTTTTT,CASSFDRGLVGELFF,TRBD1,NA,TRBV27,TRBJ2-2
TGCGCCAGCAGTGAGGGGACAGGGGGCGAAAGGAATGAGCAGTTCTTC,CASSEGTGGERNEQFF,TRBD1,NA,TRBV10-1,TRBJ2-1
TGTGCCAGCAGTTCCGCTAGCGGAGGAGGCGATGAGCAGTTCTTC,CASSSASGGGDEQFF,TRBD2,once,TRBV28,TRBJ2-1
TGTGCCAGCAGTTACCCGGACAGACATGAAAAACTGTTTTTT,CASSYPDRHEKLFF,NA,NA,TRBV6-2/TRBV6-3,TRBJ1-4
TGTGCCAGTAGGACTAGCGGGACAGATACGCAGTATTTT,CASRTSGTDTQYF,TRBD2,NA,TRBV19,TRBJ2-3
TGTGCCACCTCCTGGGGAAGCGGGAGAGGAGAGACCCAGTACTTC,CATSWGSGRGETQYF,TRBD2,NA,TRBV24-1,TRBJ2-5
TGTGCCAGCAGCACGGGACAGGGGGCGATCAATGAGCAGTTCTTC,CASSTGQGAINEQFF,TRBD1,NA,TRBV7-2,TRBJ2-1
TGCGCCAGCAGCCAAGATCGAGCAGGGGGCGCTTACACTGAAGCTTTCTTT,CASSQDRAGGAYTEAFF,TRBD1,NA,TRBV4-3,TRBJ1-1
TGCAGCGTTGACTTGGGACAGGGCGGGGAAAAACTGTTTTTT,CSVDLGQGGEKLFF,TRBD1,NA,TRBV29-1,TRBJ1-4
TGTGCCAGTAGTATAGGTTCGGGATTCCAAGAGACCCAGTACTTC,CASSIGSGFQETQYF,NA,NA,TRBV19,TRBJ2-5
TGTGCCACGTCGGGTTCCTACGAGCAGTACTTC,CATSGSYEQYF,NA,NA,TRBV6-5,TRBJ2-7
TGCGCCAGCAGTTCCCTTGAGTACTACAATGAGCAGTTCTTC,CASSSLEYYNEQFF,NA,NA,TRBV10-1,TRBJ2-1
TGCGCCAGCAGCTCCCTAGCGGGGGGGAACACCGGGGAGCTGTTTTTT,CASSSLAGGNTGELFF,TRBD2,few,TRBV5-1,TRBJ2-2
TGTGCCAGCAGCGCCAGAACAGGGGCAATGAACACTGAAGCTTTCTTT,CASSARTGAMNTEAFF,TRBD1,NA,TRBV7-2,TRBJ1-1
TGCGCCAGCAGCGGGTATAGCGGGGGCGTTGCGTTGAATGAGCAGTTCTTC,CASSGYSGGVALNEQFF,TRBD2,NA,TRBV5-1,TRBJ2-1
TGTGCCAGCAAGCTGACAGGGAGGTACGAGCAGTACTTC,CASKLTGRYEQYF,NA,NA,TRBV6-5,TRBJ2-7
TGTGCCACCAGTGATTTGGCTAGCGGGGGCACAGATACGCAGTATTTT,CATSDLASGGTDTQYF,TRBD2,NA,TRBV24-1,TRBJ2-3
TGTGCCAGCAGCGTGCAGAGCGTGAACACCGGGGAGCTGTTTTTT,CASSVQSVNTGELFF,NA,few,TRBV9,TRBJ2-2
TGTGCCAGCAGTAACCTGGGGGGCTCTGGAAACACCATATATTTT,CASSNLGGSGNTIYF,NA,NA,TRBV2,TRBJ1-3
TGTGCCTGGAGAGGGGGGGGAGGGCCAGATACGCAGTATTTT,CAWRGGGGPDTQYF,NA,once,TRBV30,TRBJ2-3
TGTGCCAGCAGCTTATTCGTTAGCGGGGGGCCGTTTGAGCAGTACTTC,CASSLFVSGGPFEQYF,TRBD2,NA,TRBV7-2,TRBJ2-7
TGTGCCTGGAGTGTATGGGAGGGGGGCTACGAGCAGTACTTC,CAWSVWEGGYEQYF,NA,NA,TRBV30,TRBJ2-7
TGTGCCAGTAACAAAATACGGGGGGCGATTGAAAAACTGTTTTTT,CASNKIRGAIEKLFF,NA,NA,TRBV19,TRBJ1-4
TGTGCCAGCAGCTTTATAGGCCAGGGAGGAGATACGCAGTATTTT,CASSFIGQGGDTQYF,NA,NA,TRBV7-9,TRBJ2-3
TGTGCCAGCAACCCGACAGTCTCATCACCCCTCCACTTT,CASNPTVSSPLHF,NA,NA,TRBV12-3/TRBV12-4,TRBJ1-6
TGTGCCAGCAGCTTGGTTGACTCCGGCTCCTTTTGGGGCTACACCTTC,CASSLVDSGSFWGYTF,NA,NA,TRBV5-6,TRBJ1-2
TGTGCCAGCAGCTTTGTCAGTTTCAATGAGCAGTTCTTC,CASSFVSFNEQFF,NA,few,TRBV5-8,TRBJ2-1
TGCGCCAGCAGCCCCCATCAGGGAGGTTCAGTTGAAAAACTGTTTTTT,CASSPHQGGSVEKLFF,NA,NA,TRBV5-1,TRBJ1-4
TGTGCCAGCAGCGTAGGAGCGGGCTTGAATCAGCCCCAGCATTTT,CASSVGAGLNQPQHF,NA,NA,TRBV9,TRBJ1-5
TGCGCCAGCAGCCAGGTGGGGGCGCGCAGCAATCAGCCCCAGCATTTT,CASSQVGARSNQPQHF,NA,NA,TRBV4-3,TRBJ1-5
TGTGCCAGCAGCGCTCGACCACTAGCGGGGCAAGAGACCCAGTACTTC,CASSARPLAGQETQYF,TRBD2,NA,TRBV9,TRBJ2-5
TGTGCCAGCAGCCGGGACAGGGTTCAGCCCCAGCATTTT,CASSRDRVQPQHF,TRBD1,NA,TRBV5-5,TRBJ1-5